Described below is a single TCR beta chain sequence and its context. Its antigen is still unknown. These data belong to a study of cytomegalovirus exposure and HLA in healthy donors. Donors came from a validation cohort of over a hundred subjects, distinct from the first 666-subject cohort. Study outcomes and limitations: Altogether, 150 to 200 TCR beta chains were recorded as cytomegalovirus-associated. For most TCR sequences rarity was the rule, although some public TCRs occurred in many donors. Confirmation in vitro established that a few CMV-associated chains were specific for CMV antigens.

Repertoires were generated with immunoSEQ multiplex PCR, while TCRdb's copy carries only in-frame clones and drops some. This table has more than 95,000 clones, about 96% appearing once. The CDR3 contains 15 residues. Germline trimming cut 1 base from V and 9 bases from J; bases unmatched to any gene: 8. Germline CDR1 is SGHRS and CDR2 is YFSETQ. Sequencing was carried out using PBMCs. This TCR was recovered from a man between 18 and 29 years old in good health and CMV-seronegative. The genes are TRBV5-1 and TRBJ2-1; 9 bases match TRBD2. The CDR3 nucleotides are TGCGCCAGCAGCTTGACAGCGGGAGGTACGGGTGAGCAGTTCTTC. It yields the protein CASSLTAGGTGEQFF.